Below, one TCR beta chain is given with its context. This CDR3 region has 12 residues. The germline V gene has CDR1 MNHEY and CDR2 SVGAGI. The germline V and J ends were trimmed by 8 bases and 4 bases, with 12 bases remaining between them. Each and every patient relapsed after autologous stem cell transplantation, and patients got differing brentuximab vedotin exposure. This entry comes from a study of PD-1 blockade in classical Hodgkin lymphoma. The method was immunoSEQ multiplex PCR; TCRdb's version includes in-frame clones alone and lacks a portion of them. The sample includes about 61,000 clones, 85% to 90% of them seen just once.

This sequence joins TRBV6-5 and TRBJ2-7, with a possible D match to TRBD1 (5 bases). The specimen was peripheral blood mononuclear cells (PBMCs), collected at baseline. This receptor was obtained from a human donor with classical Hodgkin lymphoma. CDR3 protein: CASQGLRYEQYF. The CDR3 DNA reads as TGTGCCAGCCAGGGCCTTAGATACGAGCAGTACTTC.